These 5 T cell receptor beta chains were sequenced from one sample in a study of cytomegalovirus exposure and HLA in healthy donors. The PCR was carried out with 60 Vbeta primers and 13 Jbeta primers. Produced via immunoSEQ multiplex PCR; TCRdb's table is partial and in-frame only. Of 150,000 to 180,000 clones listed, roughly 74% are singletons. Sequencing was performed on PBMCs. These receptors all stem from a man aged 18 to 29 in good health and CMV-seronegative.

V gene TRBV6-4 combines with J gene TRBJ1-6, with D unclear. CDR1 is MRHNA and CDR2 is SNTAGT in the germline V gene. This CDR3 has 15 residues. The ends were cut back, 6 bases at V and 0 bases at J, with 9 bases in the middle. This CDR3 is CASRELSSYNSPLHF. In DNA, the CDR3 is TGTGCCAGCAGGGAGCTGAGCTCCTATAATTCACCCCTCCACTTT.

The rearrangement links TRBV28 to TRBJ1-6; D is unclear. There are 15 residues in the CDR3. The germline gives CDR1 MDHEN, CDR2 SYDVKM. Trimming cost V 10 bases and J 7 bases, with 20 bases left between them. This CDR3 is CATDVFSELNSPLHF. The CDR3 DNA follows: TGTGCCACCGACGTGTTTTCGGAGTTGAATTCACCCCTCCACTTT.

This sequence joins TRBV5-1 and TRBJ2-5, with TRBD1 matching 8 bases. The CDR3 contains 14 residues. V lost 3 bases to trimming and J lost 4 bases; unmatched junction nucleotides: 5. Germline CDR1 reads SGHRS; CDR2 reads YFSETQ. DNA for the CDR3: TGCGCCAGCAGCTCCCAGGGGGCTGGAGAGACCCAGTACTTC. Protein sequence: CASSSQGAGETQYF.

The chain recombines TRBV9 with TRBJ2-2, with D perhaps matching TRBD1 (7 bases). The V end lost 4 bases, the J end lost 7 bases, and 20 bases lay between the germline ends. Germline CDR1 is SGDLS and CDR2 is YYNGEE. The CDR3 runs 16 residues. The CDR3 region has the DNA TGTGCCAGCAGCCCCCCGCCAGGGGGGTCCGGCGGGGAGCTGTTTTTT. Residues: CASSPPPGGSGGELFF.

J is TRBJ2-5 and V is TRBV7-9, with 7 bases that match TRBD1. Germline trimming cut 5 bases from V and 2 bases from J; bases unmatched to any gene: 8. Per germline, CDR1 SEHNR and CDR2 FQNEAQ (reference sequence). This CDR3 is 15 amino acids long. CDR3 sequence (DNA): TGTGCCAGCAGCGGGTCCCTGGGACAGCAAGAGACCCAGTACTTC. Translating gives CASSGSLGQQETQYF.